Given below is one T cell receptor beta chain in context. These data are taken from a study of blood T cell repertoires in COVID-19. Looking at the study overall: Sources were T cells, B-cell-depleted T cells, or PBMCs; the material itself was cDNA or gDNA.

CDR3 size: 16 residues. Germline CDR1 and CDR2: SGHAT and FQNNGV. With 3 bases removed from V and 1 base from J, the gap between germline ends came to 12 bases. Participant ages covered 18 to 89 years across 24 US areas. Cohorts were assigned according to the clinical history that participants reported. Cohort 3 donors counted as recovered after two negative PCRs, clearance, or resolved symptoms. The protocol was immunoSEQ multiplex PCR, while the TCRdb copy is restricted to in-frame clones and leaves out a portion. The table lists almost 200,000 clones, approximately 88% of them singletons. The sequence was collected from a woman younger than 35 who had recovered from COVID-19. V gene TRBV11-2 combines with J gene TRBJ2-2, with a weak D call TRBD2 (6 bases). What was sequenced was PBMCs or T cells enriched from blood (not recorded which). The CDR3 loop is CASSLGRTLNTGELFF. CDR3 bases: TGTGCCAGCAGCTTGGGGAGGACACTGAACACCGGGGAGCTGTTTTTT.